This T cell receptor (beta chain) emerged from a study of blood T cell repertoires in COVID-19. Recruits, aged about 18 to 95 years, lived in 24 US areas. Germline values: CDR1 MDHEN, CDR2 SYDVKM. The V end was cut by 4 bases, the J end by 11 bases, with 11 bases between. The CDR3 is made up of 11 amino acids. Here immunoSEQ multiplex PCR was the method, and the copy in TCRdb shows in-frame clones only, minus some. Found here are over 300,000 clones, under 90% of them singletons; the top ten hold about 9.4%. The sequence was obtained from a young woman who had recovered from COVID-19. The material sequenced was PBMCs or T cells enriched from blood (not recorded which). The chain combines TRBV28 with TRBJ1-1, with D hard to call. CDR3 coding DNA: TGTGCCAGCAGTTGGGCTACCGCGGCTTTCTTT. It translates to CASSWATAAFF.